Here is one TCR beta chain with its context. The protocol was immunoSEQ multiplex PCR, while the TCRdb copy is restricted to in-frame clones and leaves out a portion. The sample has tens of thousands of clones, under 90% seen once. This sample was included in a study of control samples from healthy donors and cancer patients. CDR1 and CDR2 (germline): LNHDA, SQIVND (reference sequence). The ends lost 5 bases at V and 2 bases at J; junction bases unmatched: 10. The CDR3 covers 17 residues. Sequenced sample: PBMCs. This TCR was sampled from a woman aged 50 to 60 with colorectal cancer. V and J are TRBV19 and TRBJ2-2, with TRBD1 matching over 8 bases. CDR3 loop: CASSQGAGVHNTGELFF. The CDR3 DNA sequence: TGTGCCAGTAGTCAGGGGGCAGGGGTCCATAACACCGGGGAGCTGTTTTTT.